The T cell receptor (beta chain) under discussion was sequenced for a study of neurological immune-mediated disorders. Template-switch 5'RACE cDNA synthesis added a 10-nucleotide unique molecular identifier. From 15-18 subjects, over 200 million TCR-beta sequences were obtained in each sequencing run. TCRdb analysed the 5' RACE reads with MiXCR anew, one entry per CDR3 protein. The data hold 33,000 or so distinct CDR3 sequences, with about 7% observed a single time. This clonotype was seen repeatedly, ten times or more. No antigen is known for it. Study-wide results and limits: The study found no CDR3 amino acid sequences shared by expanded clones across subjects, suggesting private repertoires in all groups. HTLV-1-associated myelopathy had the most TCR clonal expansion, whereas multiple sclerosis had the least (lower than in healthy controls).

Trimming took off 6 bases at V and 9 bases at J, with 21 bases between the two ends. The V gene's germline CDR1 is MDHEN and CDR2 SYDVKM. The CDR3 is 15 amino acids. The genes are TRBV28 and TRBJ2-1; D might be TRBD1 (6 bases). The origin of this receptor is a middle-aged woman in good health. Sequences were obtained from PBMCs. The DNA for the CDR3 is TGTGCCAGCAGCACACAGGGAGTTCGCGGCACTGAGCAGTTCTTC. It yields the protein CASSTQGVRGTEQFF.